A single sample is the source of the 8 T cell receptor beta chains below, sequenced in a study of monozygotic twins with inflammatory bowel disease. TCRdb reprocessed the 5' RACE reads; each CDR3 protein has one entry and no DNA is given. Recorded for this sample: 300,000 to 400,000 distinct CDR3 sequences. The source material was blood. The receptors stem from a human donor with ulcerative colitis or Crohn's disease, or a healthy co-twin of an affected twin (not recorded which).

The chain recombines TRBV12-3 or TRBV12-4 with TRBJ1-5. CDR3 length equals 16 residues. The CDR3: CASSLQVGGSNQPQHF.

This rearrangement joins TRBV20-1 to TRBJ1-1; TCRdb lists TRBD1, though no DNA is available to test this call. Germline V gene data show CDR1 as DFQATT and CDR2 as SNEGSKA (reference sequence). This CDR3 contains 14 residues. The CDR3 loop reads CSARVGGTGTEAFF.

The CDR3 region is CASTGQGLTSYEQYF. The chain carries TRBV5-1 and TRBJ2-7; TCRdb's assignment of TRBD1 cannot be checked, as there is no DNA. Germline assignment: CDR1 SGHRS and CDR2 YFSETQ. There are 15 residues in the CDR3.

V gene TRBV11-2 combines with J gene TRBJ2-5. Germline CDR1 is SGHAT and CDR2 is FQNNGV. CDR3 length: 15 amino acids. This CDR3 is CASSFDGRLQETQYF.

The J gene is TRBJ2-3, the V gene TRBV5-1; TCRdb lists TRBD2, though no DNA is available to test this call. The CDR3 contains 18 residues. CDR1 SGHRS and CDR2 YFSETQ come from the germline V gene. CDR3 protein: CASSLPTSGRRTTDTQYF.

V usage is TRBV20-1 and J usage is TRBJ2-2. CDR1 is DFQATT, CDR2 SNEGSKA, per germline (reference sequence). The CDR3 length is 12 residues. The CDR3 is CSARGNTGELFF.

V gene TRBV19 combines with J gene TRBJ2-3; no DNA is available, so the TRBD2 call from TCRdb remains unchecked. There are 18 residues in the CDR3. In germline, CDR1 is LNHDA, CDR2 SQIVND (reference sequence). The CDR3 here is CASSPGLAGARSANTQYF. Based on the CDR3 plus reference TRBV19 and TRBJ2-3, the full variable domain is DGGITQSPKYLFRKEGQNVTLSCEQNLNHDAMYWYRQDPGQGLRLIYYSQIVNDFQKGDIAEGYSVSREKKESFPLTVTSAQKNPTAFYLCASSPGLAGARSANTQYFGPGTRLTVL.

V gene TRBV20-1 combines with J gene TRBJ2-5. CDR1 DFQATT and CDR2 SNEGSKA come from the germline V gene (reference sequence). The CDR3 loop spans 14 amino acids. The CDR3 is CSATGTNSKETQYF.